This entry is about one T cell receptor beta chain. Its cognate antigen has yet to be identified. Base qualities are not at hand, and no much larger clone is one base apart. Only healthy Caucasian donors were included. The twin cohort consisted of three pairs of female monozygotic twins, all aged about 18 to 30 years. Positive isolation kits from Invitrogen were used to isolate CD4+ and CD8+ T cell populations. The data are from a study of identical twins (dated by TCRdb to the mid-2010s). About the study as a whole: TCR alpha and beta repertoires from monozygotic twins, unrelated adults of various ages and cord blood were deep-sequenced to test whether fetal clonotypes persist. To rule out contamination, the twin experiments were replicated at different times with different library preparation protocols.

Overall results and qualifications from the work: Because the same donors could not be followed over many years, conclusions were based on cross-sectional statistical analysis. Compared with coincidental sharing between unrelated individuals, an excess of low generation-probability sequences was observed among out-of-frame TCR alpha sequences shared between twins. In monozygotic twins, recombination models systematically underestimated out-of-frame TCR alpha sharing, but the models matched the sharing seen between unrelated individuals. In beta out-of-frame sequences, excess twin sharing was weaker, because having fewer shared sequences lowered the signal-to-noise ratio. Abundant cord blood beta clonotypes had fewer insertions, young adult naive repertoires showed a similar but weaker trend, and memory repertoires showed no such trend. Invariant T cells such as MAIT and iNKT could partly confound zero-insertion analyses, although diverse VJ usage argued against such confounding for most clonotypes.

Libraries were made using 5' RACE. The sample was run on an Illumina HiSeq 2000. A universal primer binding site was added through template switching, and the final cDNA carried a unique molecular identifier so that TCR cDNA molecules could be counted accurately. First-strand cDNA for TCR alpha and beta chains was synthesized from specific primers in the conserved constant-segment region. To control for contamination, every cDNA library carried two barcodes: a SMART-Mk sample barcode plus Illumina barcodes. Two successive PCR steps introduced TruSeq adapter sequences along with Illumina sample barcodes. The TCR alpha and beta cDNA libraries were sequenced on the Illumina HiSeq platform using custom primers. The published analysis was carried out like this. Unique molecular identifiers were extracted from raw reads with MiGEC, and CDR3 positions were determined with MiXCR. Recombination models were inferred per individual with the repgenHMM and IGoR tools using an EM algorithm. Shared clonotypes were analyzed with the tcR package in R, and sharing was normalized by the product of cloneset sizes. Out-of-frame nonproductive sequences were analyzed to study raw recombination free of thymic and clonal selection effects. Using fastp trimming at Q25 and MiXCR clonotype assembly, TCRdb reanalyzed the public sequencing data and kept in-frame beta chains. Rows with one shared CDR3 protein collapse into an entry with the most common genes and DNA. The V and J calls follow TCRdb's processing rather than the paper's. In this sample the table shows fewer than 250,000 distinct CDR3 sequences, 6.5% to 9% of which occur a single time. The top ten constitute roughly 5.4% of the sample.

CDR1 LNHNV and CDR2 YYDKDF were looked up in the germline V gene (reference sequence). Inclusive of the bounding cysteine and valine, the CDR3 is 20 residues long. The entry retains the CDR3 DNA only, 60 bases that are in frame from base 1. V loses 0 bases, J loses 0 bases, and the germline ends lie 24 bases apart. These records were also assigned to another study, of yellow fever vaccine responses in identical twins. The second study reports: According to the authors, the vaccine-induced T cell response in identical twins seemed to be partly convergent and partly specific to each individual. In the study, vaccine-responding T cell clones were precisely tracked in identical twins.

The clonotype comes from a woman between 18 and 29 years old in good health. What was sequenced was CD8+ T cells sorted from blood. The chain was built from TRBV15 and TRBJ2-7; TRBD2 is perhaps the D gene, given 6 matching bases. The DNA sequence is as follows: TGTGCCACCAGCAGAGATCGAGAGCTTCAGGAACTAGCTGTCTCCTACGAGCAGTACGTC. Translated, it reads CATSRDRELQELAVSYEQYV.